The source of this T cell receptor beta chain is a study of cytomegalovirus exposure and HLA in healthy donors. Researchers ran the PCR with 60 Vbeta and 13 Jbeta primers. Clones were read by immunoSEQ multiplex PCR, and TCRdb kept only the in-frame ones, dropping some. The repertoire includes 150,000 to 200,000 clones, over 75% of them detected once, and approximately 0.47% sits in the top ten. These donors counted as nominally healthy when sampled, but unrecorded immune exposures were likely. The CDR3 has 13 amino acids. Trimming took 6 bases from V and 3 from J, leaving 12 bases between them. The germline CDR1 and CDR2 sequences are WSHSY and SAAADI.

This clonotype was sampled from a woman aged 50 to 60 in good health and CMV-seronegative. The sample comprised PBMCs. V usage is TRBV10-2 and J usage is TRBJ2-7; a weak D match, TRBD2 (6 bases). The CDR3 coding sequence is TGCGCCAGCAGGACCGGGAGTGGCTACGAGCAGTACTTC. Translation: CASRTGSGYEQYF.